A selection of T cell receptor beta chains follows, all from one sample in a study of blood T cell repertoires in COVID-19. Only in-frame clones appear in the TCRdb table, and some are missing; sequencing was by immunoSEQ multiplex PCR. The repertoire includes about 200,000 clones, about 90% of them detected once, and about 0.8% sits in the top ten. The sequencing sample was made of peripheral blood. Receptors originate from a man in his 60s with COVID-19, enrolled during active disease. Both conserved end residues are trimmed from each CDR3. The order of the fields is V gene, CDR3 protein.

>TRBV7-9
ASSPPTGKNTEAF
>TRBV28
ASGIQGRVTDTQY
>TRBV2
ASSDLVGQGGNTIY
>TRBV9
ASSPWTEETQY
>TRBV18
ASSLATPGDEGNIQY
>TRBV18
ASSAQGVTLYEQY
>TRBV19
ASNDPQGRGSNQPQH
>TRBV4-1
ASSQLTEETQY
>TRBV27
ASTRGGSLNNSPLH
>TRBV3-1/TRBV3-2
ASSQERSGTKSGSPLH
>TRBV21-1
ASSKGVPGDSCYEQY
>TRBV7-9
ASSKLAGAKNEQF
>TRBV20-1
SASSRRGYEQF
>TRBV7-3
ASSFGVDNEQF
>TRBV9
ASSVSGAGNTIY
>TRBV2
ASSPTTGGRAEQY
>TRBV19
ASSIDNRVTEAF
>TRBV9
ASSVGLAGVAGELF
>TRBV9
ASRRTGGTNTEAF
>TRBV15
ATSRDHGQGAFEQY
>TRBV5-1
ASSSQPRDGYT
>TRBV27
ASAGQQSSYEQY
>TRBV2
ASSEVDRGADGYT
>TRBV27
ASRADRTNTEAF
>TRBV11-2
ASSQSGQSNYGYT
>TRBV19
ASSMITGVESGELF
>TRBV27
ASSPGTGGSNTEAF
>TRBV11-3
ASSLLAGGHYNEQF
>TRBV27
ASSSLKTGYNSPLH
>TRBV2
ASRLPTSGPLGDTQY
>TRBV19
ASRQGWWQY
>TRBV19
ASSHETGLFNEQY
>TRBV19
ASSLQGWANEKLF
>TRBV7-9
ASSLERPGHRNNEQF
>TRBV6-1
ASSDRQGLEAF
>TRBV4-1
ASSKQPGGDEQF
>TRBV5-1
ASSLSGGSYNEQF
>TRBV9
ASSVSSGGGSYEQY
>TRBV5-1
ASSLAPSGKLEQF
>TRBV5-5
ASSEGTGYSPLH
>TRBV3-1/TRBV3-2
ASTRGGTEAF
>TRBV16
ASSQTGEYGYT
>TRBV7-8
ASSLTTNYGYT
>TRBV28
ASSNRQGNQPQH
>TRBV19
ASSMERGLYGYT
>TRBV7-9
ASSTPPGLAGVYNEQF